One sample yielded the 27 T cell receptor beta chains listed below, sequenced in a study of T-cell reconstitution after alpha-beta-depleted transplantation in children. Unique molecular identifiers were used to barcode this TCRbeta library. TCRdb passed the PCR reads through MiXCR, listing each CDR3 protein once. The sample lists fewer than 1 million distinct CDR3 sequences, roughly 15% occurring once. The input for sequencing was PBMCs, mostly from graft donor cells, taken 360 days after TCRalphabeta/CD19-depleted stem cell transplant. The source is a male patient between 10 and 17 years old who had a stem cell transplant for acute lymphoblastic leukemia, so the T cells may come from the graft donor.

This chain connects TRBV12-3 or TRBV12-4 to TRBJ2-2, with D perhaps matching TRBD1 (6 bases). V was cut by 5 bases and J by 5 bases, with 21 bases left in between. This CDR3 contains 17 residues. The CDR3 loop is CASSPGESEWWTGELFF. The CDR3 DNA reads as TGTGCCAGCAGTCCAGGGGAATCGGAGTGGTGGACCGGGGAGCTGTTTTTT.

In its sample, this clonotype was seen many times. This chain links TRBV4-1 with TRBJ1-2; 8 bases are shared with TRBD1. After removal of 4 bases from V and 2 bases from J, the junction contained 3 bases not matched to a gene. The CDR3 extends over 14 amino acids. Germline V gene lookup returns CDR1 MGHRA and CDR2 YSYEKL. The CDR3 is CASSPTGGNYGYTF. DNA for the CDR3: TGCGCCAGCAGCCCCACAGGGGGGAACTATGGCTACACCTTC.

This clonotype was found many times. The genes are TRBV27 and TRBJ2-5, with D possibly TRBD1 on 6 matching bases. Per germline, CDR1 MNHEY and CDR2 SMNVEV (reference sequence). This CDR3 is 14 amino acids long. V gave up 5 bases and J gave up 1 base, with 11 bases separating them. CDR3 protein: CASSTGGRQETQYF. The CDR3 DNA sequence: TGTGCCAGCAGTACTGGGGGCCGCCAAGAGACCCAGTACTTC.

The V call is TRBV2, the J call TRBJ2-3; no firm D call. Per the germline V gene, CDR1 is SNHLY and CDR2 is FYNNEI. The V end lost 4 bases, the J end lost 2 bases, and 25 bases lay between the germline ends. This CDR3 is built from 19 residues. CDR3 DNA: TGTGCCAGCAGTGGGGTTTCTCCCGACGGTATACGCGACACAGATACGCAGTATTTT. Its translation: CASSGVSPDGIRDTDTQYF.

CDR3 nucleotides: TGTGCCAGCAGCTTAGATAGCGGGAGGCCCAGGAGCTCCTACGAGCAGTACTTC. This gives the protein CASSLDSGRPRSSYEQYF. The chain uses TRBV11-1 and TRBJ2-7, with 10 bases matching TRBD2. The CDR3 consists of 18 residues. The trim removed 1 base at V and 0 bases at J, leaving 9 bases unmatched. Germline CDR1 SGHAT, CDR2 FQDESV (reference sequence). Looking up the rest from reference TRBV11-1 and TRBJ2-7 gives the full variable domain: EAEVAQSPRYKITEKSQAVAFWCDPISGHATLYWYRQILGQGPELLVQFQDESVVDDSQLPKDRFSAERLKGVDSTLKIQPAELGDSAMYLCASSLDSGRPRSSYEQYFGPGTRLTVT.

A few counts support this clonotype. The chain recombines TRBV19 with TRBJ1-4; D may be TRBD1 (5 bases). The V end lost 5 bases, the J end lost 3 bases, and 19 bases lay between the germline ends. The CDR3 consists of 17 residues. Germline V lookup: CDR1 LNHDA, CDR2 SQIVND (reference sequence). CDR3 coding DNA: TGTGCCAGTAGTGTTTCCGGGGCTTTGGCGTCTAATGAAAAACTGTTTTTT. Residues: CASSVSGALASNEKLFF.

There are a few counts of this clonotype. V gene TRBV15 combines with J gene TRBJ2-6; unclear D gene. Germline lookup yields CDR1 LNHNV and CDR2 YYDKDF (reference sequence). The CDR3 loop spans 16 amino acids. V was pared by 0 bases and J by 2 bases, with 8 bases between. CDR3 loop: CATSREIRPGANVLTF. In nucleotides, the CDR3 is TGTGCCACCAGCAGAGAAATTCGTCCTGGGGCCAACGTCCTGACTTTC.

This clonotype appeared many times. The chain is built from TRBV19 and TRBJ2-6; no reliable D call. The germline V gene has CDR1 LNHDA and CDR2 SQIVND (reference sequence). The CDR3 length is 16 residues. The V gene lost 6 bases and the J gene lost 0 bases, with 12 bases spanning the gap. The CDR3 is CASSPDGSSGANVLTF. DNA of the CDR3: TGTGCCAGTAGCCCGGACGGTAGCTCTGGGGCCAACGTCCTGACTTTC.

In its sample, this clonotype was seen a few times. The rearrangement links TRBV7-8 to TRBJ2-1; 10 bases match TRBD1. The germline V gene encodes CDR1 SGHVS and CDR2 FQNEAQ. The CDR3 covers 20 residues. Unmatched junction bases numbered 16, after V lost 5 bases and J lost 0 bases. CDR3 coding DNA: TGTGCCAGCAGCCTTCGCTCGGGACAGGGGAGGTCCCCCTCCTACAATGAGCAGTTCTTC. Translating gives CASSLRSGQGRSPSYNEQFF.

V gene TRBV9 combines with J gene TRBJ2-7, with D uncertain. The CDR3 consists of 15 residues. The germline CDR1 and CDR2 sequences are SGDLS and YYNGEE. Trimming took off 4 bases at V and 1 base at J, with 15 bases between the two ends. The CDR3 here is CASSPHGRFSYEQYF. Written as DNA, the CDR3 is TGTGCCAGCAGCCCTCATGGGCGGTTTTCCTACGAGCAGTACTTC. The full variable domain, rest sourced from reference TRBV9 and TRBJ2-7, is DSGVTQTPKHLITATGQRVTLRCSPRSGDLSVYWYQQSLDQGLQFLIQYYNGEERAKGNILERFSAQQFPDLHSELNLSSLELGDSALYFCASSPHGRFSYEQYFGPGTRLTVT.

This clonotype was observed a few times. The chain couples TRBV12-5 to TRBJ2-7; tentative D call: TRBD2 (6 bases). V was clipped by 6 bases and J by 3 bases, with 15 bases between them. CDR1 is LGHNT and CDR2 is FRNRAP in the germline V gene. The CDR3 consists of 14 residues. The CDR3 bases are TGTGCTAGTGGCTCTCGGGGGATTTTCTACGAGCAGTACTTC. It translates to CASGSRGIFYEQYF.

This rearrangement joins TRBV5-1 to TRBJ2-1; no clear D gene. CDR1 SGHRS and CDR2 YFSETQ come from the germline V gene. There are 14 residues in the CDR3. V gave up 0 bases and J gave up 2 bases, with 6 bases separating them. CDR3 protein: CASSLERTYNEQFF. As DNA, the CDR3 is TGCGCCAGCAGCTTGGAGCGTACCTACAATGAGCAGTTCTTC.

This clonotype has at least ten counts. The V call is TRBV11-2, the J call TRBJ2-7, with D possibly matching TRBD2 (5 bases). Trimming took off 0 bases at V and 2 bases at J, with 8 bases between the two ends. Germline V gene lookup returns CDR1 SGHAT and CDR2 FQNNGV. The CDR3 covers 14 residues. The CDR3 region has the DNA TGTGCCAGCAGCTTAGATCCCGGGGCCTACGAGCAGTACTTC. Translated, it gives CASSLDPGAYEQYF.

The gene calls are TRBV5-1 and TRBJ2-7; TRBD1 aligns across 9 bases. The CDR3 is 15 residues long. Trimming at V came to 1 base and at J to 7 bases, leaving 9 bases not matched to a gene. Looked up from germline, CDR1 is SGHRS and CDR2 is YFSETQ. The CDR3 sequence is CASSLSGTGKVEQYF. The CDR3 DNA reads TGCGCCAGCAGCTTGTCCGGGACAGGGAAGGTTGAGCAGTACTTC.

The V call is TRBV20-1, the J call TRBJ2-4; perhaps TRBD2 as D (6 bases). CDR3 length equals 15 residues. Between the trimmed V and J ends, which lost 3 bases and 3 bases, there was a span of 15 bases. CDR1 is DFQATT, CDR2 SNEGSKA, per germline (reference sequence). The CDR3 nucleotides are TGCAGTGCTAGCGGTGCCGGGAGAGTCAAAAACATTCAGTACTTC. This encodes CSASGAGRVKNIQYF.

The chain has TRBV7-2 and TRBJ1-2; D not certain. Deletions cut 4 bases from V and 2 bases from J, with 17 bases between. From germline, CDR1 is SGHTA and CDR2 FQGNSA. This CDR3 is 16 amino acids long. CDR3 sequence reads: CASSSVSTVKNYGYTF. Written as DNA, the CDR3 is TGTGCCAGCAGCTCCGTTTCGACGGTGAAGAACTATGGCTACACCTTC.

The chain couples TRBV20-1 to TRBJ2-1; 11 bases match TRBD2. Per the germline V gene, CDR1 is DFQATT and CDR2 is SNEGSKA (reference sequence). The CDR3 has 14 amino acids. V was pared by 7 bases and J by 4 bases, with 6 bases of the junction left unmatched. The CDR3 loop is CSEALAGGYNEQFF. For the CDR3, the DNA is TGCAGTGAGGCCCTAGCGGGAGGTTACAATGAGCAGTTCTTC.

This clonotype was seen at least ten times. The J gene is TRBJ2-1, the V gene TRBV9; D may be TRBD1 (5 bases). Trimming cost V 0 bases and J 6 bases, with 7 bases left between them. Germline CDR1 is SGDLS and CDR2 is YYNGEE. This CDR3 contains 13 residues. CDR3 nucleotides: TGTGCCAGCAGCGTAGACAGGATCAATGAGCAGTTCTTC. It specifies CASSVDRINEQFF.

V is TRBV11-2 and J is TRBJ2-7; D ambiguous. The CDR3 consists of 14 residues. Germline V gene sequence: CDR1 SGHAT, CDR2 FQNNGV. V lost 7 bases and J lost 1, with 14 bases in between. The CDR3: CASTISVGSYEQYF. CDR3 bases: TGTGCCAGCACCATTTCAGTCGGATCCTACGAGCAGTACTTC.

This chain links TRBV15 with TRBJ2-7; the D is unclear. The V gene's germline CDR1 is LNHNV and CDR2 YYDKDF (reference sequence). The CDR3 loop spans 10 amino acids. Trimming pared 4 bases from V and 3 bases from J, leaving 1 base between. CDR3 bases: TGTGCCACCAGCAACTACGAGCAGTACTTC. Amino acid sequence: CATSNYEQYF.

This clonotype has ten or more counts. The chain combines TRBV20-1 with TRBJ2-3; the match to TRBD2 covers 12 bases. Germline values: CDR1 DFQATT, CDR2 SNEGSKA (reference sequence). This CDR3 has 20 amino acids. Trimming cost V 0 bases and J 6 bases; bases outside gene matches: 19. CDR3 nucleotides: TGCAGTGCTAGAGATCGTGCTTTAAGGACTAGCGGGACTTTTTTGGATACGCAGTATTTT. Translating gives CSARDRALRTSGTFLDTQYF.

This clonotype appeared a few times. The rearrangement joins TRBV5-1 to TRBJ2-3; TRBD2 matches at 7 bases. In germline, CDR1 is SGHRS, CDR2 YFSETQ. V shed 3 bases and J 2 bases; nucleotides not matched to a gene: 6. This CDR3 comprises 15 residues. CDR3 DNA: TGCGCCAGCAGCTCTCAACTAGCGCTCACAGATACGCAGTATTTT. It is translated as CASSSQLALTDTQYF.

The chain recombines TRBV9 with TRBJ1-1, with D possibly being TRBD1 (5 bases). The CDR3 contains 13 residues. Trimming took 2 bases from V and 5 from J, leaving 10 bases between them. Germline CDR1 is SGDLS and CDR2 is YYNGEE. DNA for the CDR3: TGTGCCAGCAGCGTGGACATTGGAACTGAAGCTTTCTTT. Protein product: CASSVDIGTEAFF. The complete variable domain, with remaining parts taken from reference TRBV9 and TRBJ1-1, reads DSGVTQTPKHLITATGQRVTLRCSPRSGDLSVYWYQQSLDQGLQFLIQYYNGEERAKGNILERFSAQQFPDLHSELNLSSLELGDSALYFCASSVDIGTEAFFGQGTRLTVV.

The chain couples TRBV7-9 to TRBJ2-1, with D tentatively TRBD2 (5 bases). The CDR3 is 16 amino acids. Germline assignment: CDR1 SEHNR and CDR2 FQNEAQ (reference sequence). V was cut by 0 bases and J by 7 bases, with 16 bases left in between. The CDR3 protein is CASSLAFLTRRNEQFF. CDR3 DNA sequence: TGTGCCAGCAGCTTAGCGTTTTTAACTAGAAGAAATGAGCAGTTCTTC.

The chain combines TRBV5-1 with TRBJ2-7; no reliable D call. V lost 1 base and J 2 bases, leaving 13 bases between the germline ends. CDR3 length equals 15 residues. Germline CDR1 is SGHRS and CDR2 is YFSETQ. The CDR3 nucleotides read TGCGCCAGCAGCTTGATACCAGTCGGTACCTACGAGCAGTACTTC. Its translation is CASSLIPVGTYEQYF.

This clonotype was picked up many times. The chain uses TRBV7-3 and TRBJ2-2; unclear D gene. The CDR3 totals 14 residues. CDR1 and CDR2 (germline): SGHTA, FQGTGA. Trimming shortened V by 5 bases and J by 5 bases, and 12 bases separated the two germline ends. The CDR3 sequence is CASSPRVSTGELFF. The CDR3 DNA sequence: TGTGCCAGCAGCCCCCGTGTTTCGACCGGGGAGCTGTTTTTT.

This clonotype was recorded a few times. The chain employs TRBV18 and TRBJ1-2; D is undetermined. V lost 0 bases and J lost 2, with 7 bases in between. Germline loops: CDR1 KGHSH, CDR2 LQKENI. The CDR3 covers 14 residues. CDR3 DNA sequence: TGTGCCAGCTCACCACCAGCGGAGAACTATGGCTACACCTTC. It specifies CASSPPAENYGYTF.